This T cell receptor beta chain appears in the sequencing data of a study of CD8 T cells in ankylosing spondylitis. Overall study findings and caveats: There was reportedly significant enrichment of clones that were disease-linked in matched ankylosing spondylitis synovial fluid. Disease-linked clones had a CD8+ phenotype and relatively low frequency in peripheral blood. Characteristic of ankylosing spondylitis blood, it appeared, was a TCR beta motif comprising several highly homologous variants.

The germline V gene has CDR1 SGHRS and CDR2 YFSETQ. This CDR3 is built from 15 residues. Trimming left V 2 bases short and J 2 bases short, with 14 bases between. Generation of TCR beta libraries employed quantitative 5'-RACE incorporating molecular barcodes. From the 5' RACE reads, TCRdb called clonotypes with MiXCR, one entry per CDR3 protein. The sample has roughly 440,000 distinct CDR3 sequences; 17% are singletons. This clonotype was observed at least ten times. Its antigen is not identified. This TCR derives from a male donor with ankylosing spondylitis. The sample was blood, either unsorted or a sorted T cell fraction (not recorded which). The V call is TRBV5-1, the J call TRBJ2-7; TRBD1 might be the D (6 bases). The CDR3 spells CASSFGQTGTYEQYF. The CDR3 DNA reads as TGCGCCAGCAGCTTCGGACAGACGGGGACCTACGAGCAGTACTTC.